These T cell receptor beta chains were read from a single sample in a study of breast tumors, draining lymph nodes, adjacent tissues. TCRdb reanalysed the multiplex PCR reads using MiXCR and keeps one entry per CDR3 protein. Among about 230,000 distinct CDR3 sequences listed, roughly 32% were seen once. The sample was axillary lymph node tissue. The receptors here all came from a female donor with breast cancer. Some clones in this sample may be carry-over from other donors' samples. The CDR3 runs from the conserved cysteine through the conserved F or W. D genes are given only for firm matches. The size field is filled for only some rows; it gives once, few, many or a size class.

cdr3_length	v_call	clone_size	j_call	d_call	cdr3_aa	cdr3_nt
13	TRBV20-1	-	TRBJ2-7	-	CSARVARAGAEYF	TGCAGTGCTAGAGTCGCCCGGGCAGGCGCGGAGTACTTC
13	TRBV7-8	many	TRBJ2-1	-	CASSFGEYNEQFF	TGTGCCAGCAGCTTTGGGGAATACAATGAGCAGTTCTTC
15	TRBV2	few	TRBJ2-5	-	CASSEGGSDQETQYF	TGTGCCAGCAGTGAAGGGGGTAGCGACCAAGAGACCCAGTACTTC
16	TRBV19	many	TRBJ2-1	-	CASRQSRDTGRNEQFF	TGTGCCAGTAGGCAGAGCCGGGACACAGGCCGTAATGAGCAGTTCTTC
12	TRBV3-1	-	TRBJ1-1	-	CASSQVSTGAFF	TGTGCCAGCAGCCAAGTGAGCACTGGAGCTTTCTTT
16	TRBV15	many	TRBJ2-7	TRBD2	CATSRGIAGSSYEQYF	TGTGCCACCAGCCGGGGGATAGCGGGCAGCTCCTACGAGCAGTACTTC
15	TRBV7-2	once	TRBJ2-7	TRBD1	CGSSLAQDRDYEQYF	TGTGGCAGCAGCTTAGCGCAGGACAGGGACTACGAGCAGTACTTC
13	TRBV20-1	-	TRBJ1-1	TRBD1	CSARDTGDTEAFF	TGCAGTGCTAGAGATACAGGGGACACTGAAGCTTTCTTT
14	TRBV7-2	many	TRBJ1-6	-	CASSLAGLASPLHF	TGTGCCAGCAGCTTAGCGGGGTTAGCTTCACCCCTCCACTTT
15	TRBV28	once	TRBJ2-4	-	CASSSLREAKNIQYF	TGTGCCAGCAGTTCGCTCAGGGAAGCCAAAAACATTCAGTACTTC
14	TRBV27	few	TRBJ2-2	-	CASGFNTVTGELFF	TGTGCCAGCGGGTTCAACACAGTCACCGGGGAGCTGTTTTTT
14	TRBV5-1	many	TRBJ1-2	TRBD1	CASSLDGTGYGYTF	TGCGCCAGCAGCTTGGATGGGACAGGGTATGGCTACACCTTC
22	TRBV5-4	-	TRBJ2-6	-	CASSVRGDPGPQRGAGANVLTF	TGTGCCAGCAGCGTTAGGGGGGACCCAGGGCCCCAACGGGGAGCTGGGGCCAACGTCCTGACTTTC
15	TRBV5-1	-	TRBJ2-3	TRBD1	CASSLAPTGSDTQYF	TGCGCCAGCAGCTTAGCTCCGACAGGGTCAGATACGCAGTATTTT
14	TRBV2	many	TRBJ2-2	-	CASSDRGSPGELFF	TGTGCCAGCAGTGACCGGGGGAGCCCTGGGGAGCTGTTTTTT
17	TRBV13	many	TRBJ2-2	-	CASSFNSRSGNTGELFF	TGTGCCAGCAGCTTTAATTCCCGGAGTGGGAACACCGGGGAGCTGTTTTTT
19	TRBV28	few	TRBJ2-7	TRBD2	CASSFSPGLAGGSTYEQYF	TGTGCCAGCAGTTTCTCCCCGGGACTAGCGGGGGGATCAACCTACGAGCAGTACTTC
14	TRBV4-2	-	TRBJ1-6	TRBD1	CASSQTQGDSPLHF	TGTGCCAGCAGCCAAACACAGGGGGATTCACCCCTCCACTTT
16	TRBV7-2	-	TRBJ1-5	TRBD1	CASSLAGQVVNQPQHF	TGTGCCAGCAGCTTAGCGGGACAGGTTGTCAATCAGCCCCAGCATTTT
16	TRBV29-1	many	TRBJ2-5	TRBD2	CSVSGREGSSQETQYF	TGCAGCGTTTCGGGGCGGGAGGGAAGTTCTCAAGAGACCCAGTACTTC
16	TRBV11-2	-	TRBJ2-2	-	CASSLPGAPWYGELFF	TGTGCCAGCAGCTTACCGGGCGCCCCCTGGTACGGGGAGCTGTTTTTT
16	TRBV27	-	TRBJ1-4	TRBD1	CASNLSRVTGVEKLFF	TGTGCCAGCAATTTATCTAGAGTAACAGGGGTTGAAAAACTGTTTTTT
15	TRBV2	-	TRBJ1-1	TRBD1	CASRGGTGRFSEAFF	TGTGCCAGCAGAGGCGGGACAGGGAGGTTCTCTGAAGCTTTCTTT
12	TRBV5-1	-	TRBJ2-3	TRBD2	CASSLTSLAQYF	TGCGCCAGCAGCCTGACTAGCCTGGCGCAGTATTTT
15	TRBV6-5	many	TRBJ2-3	-	CASSYSVLATDTQYF	TGTGCCAGCAGTTACTCGGTACTAGCCACAGATACGCAGTATTTT
16	TRBV5-1	many	TRBJ2-1	-	CASSLRPGHSDNEQFF	TGCGCCAGCAGCCTGAGACCGGGACACTCCGACAATGAGCAGTTCTTC
14	TRBV18	many	TRBJ2-7	-	CASSPDARTYEQYF	TGTGCCAGCTCACCGGACGCGAGAACCTACGAGCAGTACTTC